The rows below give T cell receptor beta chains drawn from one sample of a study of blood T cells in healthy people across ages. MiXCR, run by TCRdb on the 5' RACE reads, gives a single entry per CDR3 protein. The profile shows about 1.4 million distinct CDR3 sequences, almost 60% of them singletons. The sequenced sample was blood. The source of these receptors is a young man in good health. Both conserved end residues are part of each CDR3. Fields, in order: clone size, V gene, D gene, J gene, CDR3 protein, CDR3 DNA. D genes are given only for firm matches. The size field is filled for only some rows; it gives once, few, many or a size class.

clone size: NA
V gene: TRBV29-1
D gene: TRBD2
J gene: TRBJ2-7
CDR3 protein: CSVEVPGLGAYEQYF
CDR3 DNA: TGCAGCGTTGAAGTTCCGGGACTAGGCGCTTACGAGCAGTACTTC

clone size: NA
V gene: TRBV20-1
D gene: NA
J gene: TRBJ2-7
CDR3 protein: CSAVRATENYEQYF
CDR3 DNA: TGCAGTGCCGTAAGGGCGACGGAGAACTACGAGCAGTACTTC

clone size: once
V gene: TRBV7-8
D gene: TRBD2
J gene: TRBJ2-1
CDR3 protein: CASSPRVGTSGSNEQFF
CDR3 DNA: TGCGCCAGCAGCCCAAGGGTAGGGACTAGCGGGAGTAATGAGCAGTTCTTC

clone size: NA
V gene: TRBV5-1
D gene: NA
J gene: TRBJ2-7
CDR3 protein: CASSTAGTTIYEQYF
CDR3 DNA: TGCGCCAGCAGCACGGCCGGGACAACTATCTACGAGCAGTACTTC

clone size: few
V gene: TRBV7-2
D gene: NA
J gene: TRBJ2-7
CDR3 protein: CASSLLGKAYEQYF
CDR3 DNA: TGTGCCAGCAGCTTACTTGGGAAAGCGTACGAGCAGTACTTC

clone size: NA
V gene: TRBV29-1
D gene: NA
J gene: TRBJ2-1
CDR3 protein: CSVDQGTPTSYEQFF
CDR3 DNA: TGCAGCGTTGATCAGGGGACCCCTACTAGCTATGAGCAGTTCTTC

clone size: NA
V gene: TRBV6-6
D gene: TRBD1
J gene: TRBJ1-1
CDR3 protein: CASSSQRSTGVGAFF
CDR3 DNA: TGTGCCAGCAGTTCGCAACGATCCACAGGGGTGGGAGCTTTCTTT

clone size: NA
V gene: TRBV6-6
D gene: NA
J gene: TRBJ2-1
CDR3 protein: CASSYRMDEQFF
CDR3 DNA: TGTGCCAGCAGTTATCGGATGGATGAGCAGTTCTTC

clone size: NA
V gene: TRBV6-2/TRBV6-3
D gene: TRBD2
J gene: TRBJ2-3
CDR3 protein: CASSYSPSGRYTDTQYF
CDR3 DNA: TGTGCCAGCAGTTACTCACCTAGCGGGAGGTACACAGATACGCAGTATTTT

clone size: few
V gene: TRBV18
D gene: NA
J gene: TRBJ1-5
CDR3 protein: CASSVVGGDNQPQHF
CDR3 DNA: TGTGCCAGCTCAGTCGTTGGGGGGGACAATCAGCCCCAGCATTTT

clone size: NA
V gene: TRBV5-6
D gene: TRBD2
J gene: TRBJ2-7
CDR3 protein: CASSPQLAGGGEQYF
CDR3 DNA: TGTGCCAGCAGCCCACAACTAGCGGGGGGAGGCGAGCAGTACTTC

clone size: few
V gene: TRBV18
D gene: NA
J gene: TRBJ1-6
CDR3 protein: CASSPPYRAADSPLHF
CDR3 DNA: TGTGCCAGCTCACCACCGTATAGGGCAGCTGATTCACCCCTCCACTTT

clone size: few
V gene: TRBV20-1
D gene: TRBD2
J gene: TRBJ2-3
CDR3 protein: CSAISGRTDTQYF
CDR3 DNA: TGCAGTGCTATTAGCGGGAGAACAGATACGCAGTATTTT

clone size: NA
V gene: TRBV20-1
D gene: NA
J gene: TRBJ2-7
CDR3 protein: CSAEVDSTPIREQYF
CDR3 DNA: TGCAGTGCCGAAGTAGATTCCACCCCCATTAGGGAGCAGTACTTC

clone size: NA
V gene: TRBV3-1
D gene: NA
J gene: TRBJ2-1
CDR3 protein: CASSQGSSLKTPRDEQFF
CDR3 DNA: TGTGCCAGCAGCCAAGGTTCTTCACTTAAAACGCCGCGGGATGAGCAGTTCTTC

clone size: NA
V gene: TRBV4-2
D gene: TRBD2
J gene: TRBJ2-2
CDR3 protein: CASSQDLRLAGTNTGELFF
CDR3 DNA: TGTGCCAGCAGCCAAGATCTTCGACTAGCGGGGACGAACACCGGGGAGCTGTTTTTT

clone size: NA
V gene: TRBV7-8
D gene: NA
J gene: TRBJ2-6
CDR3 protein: CASSHRSARQSSGANVLTF
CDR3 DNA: TGTGCCAGCAGCCACCGCTCGGCCAGACAGAGCTCTGGGGCCAACGTCCTGACTTTC

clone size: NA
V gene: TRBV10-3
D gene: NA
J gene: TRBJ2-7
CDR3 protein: CAIGDTSYEQYF
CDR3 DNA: TGTGCCATCGGGGACACGTCCTACGAGCAGTACTTC

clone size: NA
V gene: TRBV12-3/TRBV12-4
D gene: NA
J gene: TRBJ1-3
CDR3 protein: CASSFRGIVGNTIYF
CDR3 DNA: TGTGCCAGCAGTTTTCGGGGAATAGTCGGAAACACCATATATTTT

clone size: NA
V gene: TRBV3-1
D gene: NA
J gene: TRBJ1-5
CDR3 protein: CASSQLRQPQHF
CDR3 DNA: TGTGCCAGCAGCCAACTCCGCCAGCCCCAGCATTTT

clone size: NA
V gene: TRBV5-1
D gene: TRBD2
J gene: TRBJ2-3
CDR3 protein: CASSRGLEVPDTQYF
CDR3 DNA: TGCGCCAGCAGCCGGGGACTAGAAGTCCCAGATACGCAGTATTTT

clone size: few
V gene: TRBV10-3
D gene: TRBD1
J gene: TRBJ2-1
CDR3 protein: CAIMRGLSDEQFF
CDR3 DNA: TGTGCCATCATGAGGGGGCTTAGCGATGAGCAGTTCTTC

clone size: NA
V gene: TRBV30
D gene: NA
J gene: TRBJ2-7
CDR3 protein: CAWTQAYEQYF
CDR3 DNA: TGTGCCTGGACTCAGGCCTACGAGCAGTACTTC